This T cell receptor beta chain was sequenced in a study of T cell responses to AZD1222 COVID-19 vaccine. The length of the CDR3 is 11 residues. Germline V gene sequence: CDR1 SGHRS, CDR2 YFSETQ. V dropped 7 bases and J dropped 7 bases, with 12 bases sitting between them. Repertoires were generated with immunoSEQ multiplex PCR, while TCRdb's copy carries only in-frame clones and drops some. Of approximately 140,000 clones listed, roughly nine tenths are singletons. A remark on this clone: Antigen specificity is unknown.

General study results and limits: Seropositive status at baseline applied to only six AZD1222 recipients. Females outnumbered males among donors, who were mostly white British; clonal diversity was possibly underestimated. The study reported that nearly half of spike-specific TCRs target unmutated variant regions. CD4 TCRs linked to vaccination spanned spike, dominating at 160-218 and 743-854.

This receptor was identified in an adult who received the AZD1222 COVID-19 vaccine. The starting material was peripheral blood, obtained 28 days after the second AZD1222 dose. The chain is built from TRBV5-1 and TRBJ2-7; the D gene is possibly TRBD1 (6 bases). CDR3 nucleotide sequence: TGCGCCAGCGCCATTGACAGGGAGCAGTACTTC. Translation: CASAIDREQYF.